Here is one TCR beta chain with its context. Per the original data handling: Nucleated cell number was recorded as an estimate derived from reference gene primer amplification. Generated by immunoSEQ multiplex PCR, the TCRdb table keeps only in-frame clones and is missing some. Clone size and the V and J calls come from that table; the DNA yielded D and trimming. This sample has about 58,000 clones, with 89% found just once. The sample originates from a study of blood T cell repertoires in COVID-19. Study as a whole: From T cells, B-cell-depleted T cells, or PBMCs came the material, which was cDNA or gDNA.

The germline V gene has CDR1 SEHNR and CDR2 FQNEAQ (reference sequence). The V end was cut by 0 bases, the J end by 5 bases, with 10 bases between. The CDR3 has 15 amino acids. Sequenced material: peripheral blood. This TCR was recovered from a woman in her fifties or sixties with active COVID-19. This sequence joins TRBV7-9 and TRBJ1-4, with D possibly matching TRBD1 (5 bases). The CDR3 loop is CASSLAETANEKLFF. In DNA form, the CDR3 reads TGTGCCAGCAGCTTAGCGGAGACAGCAAATGAAAAACTGTTTTTT.